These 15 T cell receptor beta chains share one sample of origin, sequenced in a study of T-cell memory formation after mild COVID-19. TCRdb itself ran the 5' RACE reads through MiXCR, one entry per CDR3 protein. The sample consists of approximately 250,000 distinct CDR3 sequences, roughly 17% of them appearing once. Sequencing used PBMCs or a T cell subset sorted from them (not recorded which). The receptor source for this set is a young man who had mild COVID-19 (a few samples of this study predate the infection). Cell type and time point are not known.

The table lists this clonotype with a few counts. CDR3 sequence reads: CASSSGGRSPLHF. Here the CDR3 DNA reads TGTGCCAGCAGCTCTGGCGGTCGTTCACCCCTCCACTTT. The V call is TRBV9, the J call TRBJ1-6, with D unresolved. CDR1 and CDR2 from the germline V gene are SGDLS and YYNGEE. The ends were cut back, 4 bases at V and 9 bases at J, with 11 bases in the middle. The CDR3 runs to 13 residues.

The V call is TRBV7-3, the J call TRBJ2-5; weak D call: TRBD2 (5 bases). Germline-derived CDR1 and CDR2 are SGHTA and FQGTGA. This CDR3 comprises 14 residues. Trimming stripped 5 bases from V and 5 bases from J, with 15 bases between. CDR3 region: CASSPTGPGETQYF. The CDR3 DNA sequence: TGTGCCAGCAGCCCTACGGGTCCGGGGGAGACCCAGTACTTC.

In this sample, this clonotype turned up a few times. CDR3 bases: TGTGCCAGCAGCCCTCAACCCGACAGGGCCGGTCAGCCCCAGCATTTT. Translation gives CASSPQPDRAGQPQHF. V is TRBV5-5 and J is TRBJ1-5; 7 bases agree with TRBD1. This CDR3 is 16 amino acids long. Germline V gene sequence: CDR1 SGHKS, CDR2 YYEKEE (reference sequence). Trimming took 4 bases from V and 6 from J; bases not matched to a gene: 13. The full variable domain, completed using reference TRBV5-5 and TRBJ1-5, is DAGVTQSPTHLIKTRGQQVTLRCSPISGHKSVSWYQQVLGQGPQFIFQYYEKEERGRGNFPDRFSARQFPNYSSELNVNALLLGDSALYLCASSPQPDRAGQPQHFGDGTRLSIL.

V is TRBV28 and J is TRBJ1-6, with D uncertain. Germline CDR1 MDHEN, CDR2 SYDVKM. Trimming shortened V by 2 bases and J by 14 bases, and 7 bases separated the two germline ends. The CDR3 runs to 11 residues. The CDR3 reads CASSLTGSLHF. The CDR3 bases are TGTGCCAGCAGTTTAACGGGGTCCCTCCACTTT.

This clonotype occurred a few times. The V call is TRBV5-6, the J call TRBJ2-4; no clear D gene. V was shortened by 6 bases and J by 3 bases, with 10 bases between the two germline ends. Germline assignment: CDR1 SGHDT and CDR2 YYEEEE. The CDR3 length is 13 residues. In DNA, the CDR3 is TGTGCCAGCAATCTGGTAGGCAAAAACATTCAGTACTTC. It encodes CASNLVGKNIQYF.

The CDR3 DNA reads TGTGCCAGCAGTTTAACCGGGGCTAATGAAAAACTGTTTTTT. It encodes CASSLTGANEKLFF. The V call is TRBV28, the J call TRBJ1-4, with D hard to call. The CDR3 contains 14 residues. Looked up from germline, CDR1 is MDHEN and CDR2 is SYDVKM. Trimming shortened V by 2 bases and J by 3 bases, and 7 bases separated the two germline ends.

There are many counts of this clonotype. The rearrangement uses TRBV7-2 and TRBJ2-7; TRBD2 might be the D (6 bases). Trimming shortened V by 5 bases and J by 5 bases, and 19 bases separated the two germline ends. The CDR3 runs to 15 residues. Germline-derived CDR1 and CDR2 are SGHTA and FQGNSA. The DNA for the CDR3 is TGTGCCAGCAGCCCTTTACCCGGCGGGACCGACGAGCAGTACTTC. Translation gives CASSPLPGGTDEQYF.

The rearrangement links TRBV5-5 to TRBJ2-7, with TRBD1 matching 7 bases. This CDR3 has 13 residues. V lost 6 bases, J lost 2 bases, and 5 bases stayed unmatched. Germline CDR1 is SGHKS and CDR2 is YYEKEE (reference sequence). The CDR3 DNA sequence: TGTGCCAGCAACTACAGGGGTACCTACGAGCAGTACTTC. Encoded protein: CASNYRGTYEQYF.

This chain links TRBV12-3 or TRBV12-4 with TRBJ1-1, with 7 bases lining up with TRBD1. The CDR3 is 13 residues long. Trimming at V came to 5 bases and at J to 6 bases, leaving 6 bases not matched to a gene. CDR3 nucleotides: TGTGCCAGCAGTAAAGACAGGGTCCCTGAAGCTTTCTTT. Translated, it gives CASSKDRVPEAFF.

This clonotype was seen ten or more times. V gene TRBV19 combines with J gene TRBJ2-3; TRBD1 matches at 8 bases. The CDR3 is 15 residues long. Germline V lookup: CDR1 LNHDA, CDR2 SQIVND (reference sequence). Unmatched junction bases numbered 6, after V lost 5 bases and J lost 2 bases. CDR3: CASSEGQGATDTQYF. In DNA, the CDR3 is TGTGCCAGTAGTGAGGGGCAGGGGGCCACAGATACGCAGTATTTT.

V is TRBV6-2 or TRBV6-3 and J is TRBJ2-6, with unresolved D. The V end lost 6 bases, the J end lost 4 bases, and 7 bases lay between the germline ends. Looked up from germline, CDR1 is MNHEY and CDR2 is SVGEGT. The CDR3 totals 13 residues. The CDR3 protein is CASRTAGANVLTF. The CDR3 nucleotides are TGTGCCAGCAGGACGGCCGGGGCCAACGTCCTGACTTTC.

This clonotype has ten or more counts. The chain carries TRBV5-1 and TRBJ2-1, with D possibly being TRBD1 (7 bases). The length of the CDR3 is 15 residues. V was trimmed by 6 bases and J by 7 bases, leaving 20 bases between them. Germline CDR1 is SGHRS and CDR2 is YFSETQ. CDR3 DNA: TGCGCCAGCACCAGGGGGGACTGGGCCGGTAATGAGCAGTTCTTC. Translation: CASTRGDWAGNEQFF.

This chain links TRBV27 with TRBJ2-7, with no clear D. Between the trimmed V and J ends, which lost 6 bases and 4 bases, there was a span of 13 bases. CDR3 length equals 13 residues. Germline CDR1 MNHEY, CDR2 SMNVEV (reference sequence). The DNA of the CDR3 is TGTGCCAGCAGCTCCTCTCCCCTTTACGAGCAGTACGTC. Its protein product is CASSSSPLYEQYV.

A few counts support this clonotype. CDR3: CASSYGLAGPQETQYF. The CDR3 bases are TGTGCCAGCAGTTACGGGCTAGCGGGACCTCAAGAGACCCAGTACTTC. The chain couples TRBV6-2 or TRBV6-3 to TRBJ2-5; 9 bases map to TRBD2. Germline CDR1 reads MNHEY; CDR2 reads SVGEGT. V trimming: 2 bases; J trimming: 2 bases; junction bases outside the gene matches: 6. The CDR3 runs to 16 residues.

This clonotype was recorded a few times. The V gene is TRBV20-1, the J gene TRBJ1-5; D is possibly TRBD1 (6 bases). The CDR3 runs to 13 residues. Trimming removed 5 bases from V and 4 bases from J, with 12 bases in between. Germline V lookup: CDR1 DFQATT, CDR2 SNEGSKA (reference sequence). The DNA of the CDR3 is TGCAGTGCTCAGGCGGGGGCGAATCAGCCCCAGCATTTT. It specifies CSAQAGANQPQHF.